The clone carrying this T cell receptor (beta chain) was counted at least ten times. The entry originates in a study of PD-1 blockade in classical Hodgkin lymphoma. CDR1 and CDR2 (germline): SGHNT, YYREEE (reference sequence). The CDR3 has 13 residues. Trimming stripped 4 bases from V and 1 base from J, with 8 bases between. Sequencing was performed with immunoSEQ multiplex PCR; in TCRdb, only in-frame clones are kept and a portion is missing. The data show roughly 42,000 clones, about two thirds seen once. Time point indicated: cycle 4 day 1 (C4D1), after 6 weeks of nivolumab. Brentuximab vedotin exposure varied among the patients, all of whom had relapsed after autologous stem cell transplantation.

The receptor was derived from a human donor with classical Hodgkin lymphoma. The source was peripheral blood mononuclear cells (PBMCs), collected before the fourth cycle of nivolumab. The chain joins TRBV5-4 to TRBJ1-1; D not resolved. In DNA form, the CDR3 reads TGTGCCAGCAGCCGGCTAGAGAACACTGAAGCTTTCTTT. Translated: CASSRLENTEAFF.